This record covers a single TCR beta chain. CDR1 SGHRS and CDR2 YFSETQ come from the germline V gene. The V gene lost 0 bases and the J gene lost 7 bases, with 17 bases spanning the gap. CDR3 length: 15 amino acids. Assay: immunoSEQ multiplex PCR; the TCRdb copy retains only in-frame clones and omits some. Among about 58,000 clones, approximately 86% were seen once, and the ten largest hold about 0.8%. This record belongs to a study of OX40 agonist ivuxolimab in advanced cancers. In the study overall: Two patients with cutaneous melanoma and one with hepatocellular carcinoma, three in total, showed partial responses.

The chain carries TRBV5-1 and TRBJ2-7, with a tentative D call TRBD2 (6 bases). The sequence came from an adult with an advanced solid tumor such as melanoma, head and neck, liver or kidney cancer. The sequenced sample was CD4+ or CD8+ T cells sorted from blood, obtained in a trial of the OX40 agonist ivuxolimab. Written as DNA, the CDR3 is TGCGCCAGCAGCTTGGAGGGTCAGAGAGCGGGTGAGCAGTACTTC. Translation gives CASSLEGQRAGEQYF.